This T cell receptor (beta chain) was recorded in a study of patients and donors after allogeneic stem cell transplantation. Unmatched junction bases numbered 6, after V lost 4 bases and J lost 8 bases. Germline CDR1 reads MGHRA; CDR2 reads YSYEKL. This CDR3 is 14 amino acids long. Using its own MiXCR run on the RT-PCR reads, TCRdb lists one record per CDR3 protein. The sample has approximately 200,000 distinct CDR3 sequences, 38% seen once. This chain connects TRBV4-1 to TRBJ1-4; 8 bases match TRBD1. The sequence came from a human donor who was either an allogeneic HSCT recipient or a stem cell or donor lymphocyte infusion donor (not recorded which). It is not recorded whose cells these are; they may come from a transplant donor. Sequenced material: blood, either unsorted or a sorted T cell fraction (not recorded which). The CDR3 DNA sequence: TGCGCCAGCAGCCCCGGACAGGGCGAGGAAAAACTGTTTTTT. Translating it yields CASSPGQGEEKLFF.